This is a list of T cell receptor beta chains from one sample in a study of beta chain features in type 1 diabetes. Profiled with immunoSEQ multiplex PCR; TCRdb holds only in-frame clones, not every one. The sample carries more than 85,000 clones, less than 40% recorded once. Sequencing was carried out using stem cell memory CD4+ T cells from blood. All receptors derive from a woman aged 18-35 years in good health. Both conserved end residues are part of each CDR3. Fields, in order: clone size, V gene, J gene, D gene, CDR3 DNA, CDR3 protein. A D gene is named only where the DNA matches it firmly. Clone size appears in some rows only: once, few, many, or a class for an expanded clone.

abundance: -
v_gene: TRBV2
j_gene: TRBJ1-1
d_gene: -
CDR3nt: TGTGCCAGCAGTGAGAGCGGGTACACTGAAGCTTTCTTT
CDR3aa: CASSESGYTEAFF

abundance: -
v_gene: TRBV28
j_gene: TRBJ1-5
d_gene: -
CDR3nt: TGTGCCAGCAGTTTGGGGGGGGCGGGCGGCAATCAGCCCCAGCATTTT
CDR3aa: CASSLGGAGGNQPQHF

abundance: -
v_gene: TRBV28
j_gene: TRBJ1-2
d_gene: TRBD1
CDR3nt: TGTGCCAGCAGTCGCCAGCCGGGACAGTATGGCTACACCTTC
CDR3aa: CASSRQPGQYGYTF

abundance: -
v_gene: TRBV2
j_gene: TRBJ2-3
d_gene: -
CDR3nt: TGTGCCAGCAGTGGACAGGCTGGCACAGATACGCAGTATTTT
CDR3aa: CASSGQAGTDTQYF

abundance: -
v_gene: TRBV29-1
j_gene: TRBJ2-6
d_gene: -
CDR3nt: TGCAGCGTAAGAAGAGCCGGGGCCAACGTCCTGACTTTC
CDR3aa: CSVRRAGANVLTF

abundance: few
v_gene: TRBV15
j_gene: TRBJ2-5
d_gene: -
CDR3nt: TGTGCCACCAGCACCGGAGGATTCCAAGAGACCCAGTACTTC
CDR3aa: CATSTGGFQETQYF

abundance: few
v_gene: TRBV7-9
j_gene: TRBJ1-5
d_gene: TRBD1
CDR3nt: TGTGCCAGCAGCTCACAGGGGGCCGACCAGCCCCAGCATTTT
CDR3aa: CASSSQGADQPQHF

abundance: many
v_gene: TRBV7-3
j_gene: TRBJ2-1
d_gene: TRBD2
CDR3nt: TGTGCCAGCAGCTCCGGGAGGAATGAGCAGTTCTTC
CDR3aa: CASSSGRNEQFF

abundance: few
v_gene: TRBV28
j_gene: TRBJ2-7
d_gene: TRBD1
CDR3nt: TGTGCCAGCAGTTTCCCCGGACAGGGGCGCGGGTACGAGCAGTACTTC
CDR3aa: CASSFPGQGRGYEQYF

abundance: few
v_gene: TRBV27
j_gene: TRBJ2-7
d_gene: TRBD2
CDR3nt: TGTGCCAGCAGTTTATACGGACTAGCGGGCGACTACGAGCAGTACTTC
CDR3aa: CASSLYGLAGDYEQYF

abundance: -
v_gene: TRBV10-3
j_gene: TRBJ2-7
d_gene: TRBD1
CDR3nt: TGTGCCATCAGAGGCGACAGGGACTACGAGCAGTACTTC
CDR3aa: CAIRGDRDYEQYF

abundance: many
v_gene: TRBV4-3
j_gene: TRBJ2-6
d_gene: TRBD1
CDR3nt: TGCGCCAGCAGCCGACGATACTGGACAGGGGATTTCTCTGGGGCCAACGTCCTGACTTTC
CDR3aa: CASSRRYWTGDFSGANVLTF

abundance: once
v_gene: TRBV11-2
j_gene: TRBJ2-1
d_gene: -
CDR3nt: TGTGCCAGCAAGGCAGGGGGGCACAATGAGCAGTTCTTC
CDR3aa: CASKAGGHNEQFF

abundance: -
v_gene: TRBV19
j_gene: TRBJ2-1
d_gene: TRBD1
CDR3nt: TGTGCCAGTAGTATAGGCCCAGGGGGCTACAATGAGCAGTTCTTC
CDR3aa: CASSIGPGGYNEQFF

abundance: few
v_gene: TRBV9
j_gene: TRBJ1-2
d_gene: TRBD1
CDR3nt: TGTGCCAGCAGCCCCCGGGGACAGGGGCAGAACTATGGCTACACCTTC
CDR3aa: CASSPRGQGQNYGYTF

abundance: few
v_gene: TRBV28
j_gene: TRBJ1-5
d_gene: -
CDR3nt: TGTGCCAGCAGCCCGCGACAGGTCTTGGGGCATCAGCCCCAGCATTTT
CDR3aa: CASSPRQVLGHQPQHF

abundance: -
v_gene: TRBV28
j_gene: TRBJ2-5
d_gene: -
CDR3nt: TGTGCCAGCAGTTTCTATGGGGCCCCCGGAGCGACCCAGTACTTC
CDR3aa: CASSFYGAPGATQYF

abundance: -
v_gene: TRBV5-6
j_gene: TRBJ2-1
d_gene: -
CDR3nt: TGTGCCAGCAGCTTGACGGGAACCTACAATGAGCAGTTCTTC
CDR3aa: CASSLTGTYNEQFF

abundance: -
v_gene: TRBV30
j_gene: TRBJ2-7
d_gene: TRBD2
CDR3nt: TGTGCCTGGAGCCTAGGACTAGCGGGAGGCCGACAGTACTTC
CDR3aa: CAWSLGLAGGRQYF

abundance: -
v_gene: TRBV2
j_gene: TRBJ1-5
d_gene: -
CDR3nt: TGTGCCAGCAGTGTTGGAGGTCGCAATCAGCCCCAGCATTTT
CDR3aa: CASSVGGRNQPQHF

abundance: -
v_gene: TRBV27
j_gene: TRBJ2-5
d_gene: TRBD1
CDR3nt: TGTGCCAGCAGTTTCGGGGACAGGGGATACCAAGAGACCCAGTACTTC
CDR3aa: CASSFGDRGYQETQYF

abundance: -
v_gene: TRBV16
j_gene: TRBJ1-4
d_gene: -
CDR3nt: TGTGCCAGCAGCCGCTGGAGCTCTAATGAAAAACTGTTTTTT
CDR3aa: CASSRWSSNEKLFF

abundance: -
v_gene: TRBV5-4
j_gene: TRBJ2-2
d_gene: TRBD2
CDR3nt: TGTGCCAGCAGCTTTGCGGGACTAGCGGGGAACACCGGGGAGCTGTTTTTT
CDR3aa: CASSFAGLAGNTGELFF

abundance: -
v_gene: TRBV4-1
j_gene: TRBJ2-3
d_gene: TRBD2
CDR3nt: TGCGCCAGCAGCCACACGGGGGGCGGGAGGCCCGATACGCAGTATTTT
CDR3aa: CASSHTGGGRPDTQYF

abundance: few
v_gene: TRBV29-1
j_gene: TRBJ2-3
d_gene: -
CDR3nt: TGCAGCGTTGAGAGTAGTCGGTCAGATACGCAGTATTTT
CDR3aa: CSVESSRSDTQYF

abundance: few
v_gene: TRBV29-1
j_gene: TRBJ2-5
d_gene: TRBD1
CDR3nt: TGCAGCGTTGAAGCCTGGGACAGGGGGCAAGAGCAGTACTTC
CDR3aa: CSVEAWDRGQEQYF

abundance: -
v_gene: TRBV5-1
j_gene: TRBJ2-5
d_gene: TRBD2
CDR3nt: TGCGCCAGCAGCCAAGCGGGAAGGGAGACCCAGTACTTC
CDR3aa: CASSQAGRETQYF

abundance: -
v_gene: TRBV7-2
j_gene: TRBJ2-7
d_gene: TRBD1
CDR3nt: TGTGCCAGCAGTTCCCCCGGGACAGGGTCCTACGAGCAGTACTTC
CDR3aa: CASSSPGTGSYEQYF

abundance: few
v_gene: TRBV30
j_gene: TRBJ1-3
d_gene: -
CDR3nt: TGTGCCTGGAAGAGGTGGCCAGGGGCCATATATTTT
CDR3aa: CAWKRWPGAIYF

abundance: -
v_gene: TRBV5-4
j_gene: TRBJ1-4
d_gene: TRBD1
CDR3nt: TGTGCCAGCAGGACAGGGCAGGGAAAACTGTTTTTT
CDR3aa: CASRTGQGKLFF

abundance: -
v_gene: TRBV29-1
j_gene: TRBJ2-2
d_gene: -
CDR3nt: TGCAGCGTCAGAGGAACGGCCAAGAACACCGGGGAGCTGTTTTTT
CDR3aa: CSVRGTAKNTGELFF

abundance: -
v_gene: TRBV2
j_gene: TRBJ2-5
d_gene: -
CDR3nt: TGTGCCAGCAGTTATCGTATCGAGACCCAGTACTTC
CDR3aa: CASSYRIETQYF

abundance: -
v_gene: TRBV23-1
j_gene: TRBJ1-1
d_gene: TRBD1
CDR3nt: TGCGCCAGCAGTCATGATGTCATGGAGACAGGGCCTTTCACTGAAGCTTTCTTT
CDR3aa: CASSHDVMETGPFTEAFF

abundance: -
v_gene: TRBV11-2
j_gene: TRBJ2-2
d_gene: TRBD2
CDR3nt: TGTGCCAGCATCACCGGGAGGGGCCCGAACACCGGGGAGCTGTTTTTT
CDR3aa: CASITGRGPNTGELFF

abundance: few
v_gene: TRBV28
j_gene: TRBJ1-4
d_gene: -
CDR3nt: TGTGCCAGCACTCCATCGGGACTCTTTGCAACTAATGAAAAACTGTTTTTT
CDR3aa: CASTPSGLFATNEKLFF

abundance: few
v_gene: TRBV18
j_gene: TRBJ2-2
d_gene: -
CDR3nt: TGTGCCAGCTCTCCAAGGGACAACCCGAACACCGGGGAGCTGTTTTTT
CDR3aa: CASSPRDNPNTGELFF